These T cell receptor beta chains were read from a single sample in a study of T cells in Graves' hyperthyroidism and ophthalmopathy. In TCRdb, the multiplex PCR reads were re-called with MiXCR into one record per CDR3 protein. In the table there are about 600,000 distinct CDR3 sequences, more than 15% of which are singletons. Specimen: blood. These receptors all come from a woman in her 40s with Graves' ophthalmopathy. Each CDR3 is given with its conserved first and last residue. The order of the fields is clone size, V gene, J gene, CDR3 length, D gene, CDR3 DNA, CDR3 protein. The D gene is left open where the match is weak. Clone sizes are given selectively: once, few, many, or a class where the clone is expanded.

clone size: few; V gene: TRBV24-1; J gene: TRBJ2-7; CDR3 length: 12; D gene: NA; CDR3 DNA: TGTGCCACCAGTGATTCACAGGACGAGCAGTACTTC; CDR3 protein: CATSDSQDEQYF
clone size: many; V gene: TRBV5-1; J gene: TRBJ2-7; CDR3 length: 15; D gene: NA; CDR3 DNA: TGCGCCAGCAGCCCTGGATCTGGGGCCCCCTACGAGCAGTACTTC; CDR3 protein: CASSPGSGAPYEQYF
clone size: NA; V gene: TRBV19; J gene: TRBJ2-2; CDR3 length: 16; D gene: TRBD2; CDR3 DNA: TGTGCCAGTAGTATATGGCTAGCGGGACGGACCGGGGAGCTGTTTTTT; CDR3 protein: CASSIWLAGRTGELFF
clone size: many; V gene: TRBV29-1; J gene: TRBJ2-3; CDR3 length: 16; D gene: TRBD1; CDR3 DNA: TGCAGCGTTGAAGGGAGGACAGGGGTAGGCCCAGATACGCAGTATTTT; CDR3 protein: CSVEGRTGVGPDTQYF
clone size: many; V gene: TRBV20-1; J gene: TRBJ1-3; CDR3 length: 14; D gene: NA; CDR3 DNA: TGCAGTGCTGGGGGGTTAGGTACTGGAAACACCATATATTTT; CDR3 protein: CSAGGLGTGNTIYF
clone size: NA; V gene: TRBV25-1; J gene: TRBJ2-7; CDR3 length: 14; D gene: TRBD2; CDR3 DNA: TGTGCCAGCAGTACGGGACTAGCGGAATACGAGCAGTACTTC; CDR3 protein: CASSTGLAEYEQYF
clone size: many; V gene: TRBV5-8; J gene: TRBJ2-1; CDR3 length: 15; D gene: TRBD2; CDR3 DNA: TGTGCCAGCAGCTGGGGACTAGCGGGATACAATGAGCAGTTCTTC; CDR3 protein: CASSWGLAGYNEQFF
clone size: many; V gene: TRBV2; J gene: TRBJ2-7; CDR3 length: 14; D gene: TRBD1; CDR3 DNA: TGTGCCAGCCGAATAGGGACAGGACCCTACGAGCAGTACTTC; CDR3 protein: CASRIGTGPYEQYF
clone size: many; V gene: TRBV2; J gene: TRBJ2-3; CDR3 length: 15; D gene: TRBD2; CDR3 DNA: TGTGCCAGCAGCGTGACTAGCGGGGGGGCTAGTACGCAGTATTTT; CDR3 protein: CASSVTSGGASTQYF
clone size: many; V gene: TRBV6-1; J gene: TRBJ2-5; CDR3 length: 15; D gene: TRBD1; CDR3 DNA: TGTGCCAGCAGTTTGGACAGGGGGAGGCTGGAGACCCAGTACTTC; CDR3 protein: CASSLDRGRLETQYF